The next 26 T cell receptor beta chains were all read from a single sample in a study of cytomegalovirus exposure and HLA in healthy donors. 13 Jbeta primers and 60 Vbeta primers were used for the PCR. Sequencing was performed with immunoSEQ multiplex PCR; in TCRdb, only in-frame clones are kept and a portion is missing. The sample contains some 200,000 clones, approximately 84% of which appear only once. The sequencing input was PBMCs. The source of these receptors is a female donor in good health and CMV-seronegative.

This chain links TRBV5-1 with TRBJ2-4, with 7 nucleotides matching TRBD1. Germline CDR1 reads SGHRS; CDR2 reads YFSETQ. This CDR3 contains 17 residues. The trim removed 0 bases at V and 10 bases at J, leaving 16 bases unmatched. The CDR3 spells CASSLVSTGQARMIQYF. CDR3 DNA sequence: TGCGCCAGCAGCTTGGTGTCGACCGGACAGGCTAGGATGATTCAGTACTTC. The complete variable domain, with remaining parts taken from reference TRBV5-1 and TRBJ2-4, reads KAGVTQTPRYLIKTRGQQVTLSCSPISGHRSVSWYQQTPGQGLQFLFEYFSETQRNKGNFPGRFSGRQFSNSRSEMNVSTLELGDSALYLCASSLVSTGQARMIQYFGAGTRLSVL.

The chain combines TRBV13 with TRBJ2-3, with 8 nucleotides matching TRBD1. The germline V gene has CDR1 PRHDT and CDR2 FYEKMQ (reference sequence). The V segment lost 2 bases and the J segment 4 bases; nucleotides outside the gene matches: 2. CDR3 size: 14 residues. The CDR3 region has the DNA TGTGCCAGCAGCTTACAGGGGGCGGCAGATACGCAGTATTTT. Translating it yields CASSLQGAADTQYF.

This chain links TRBV30 with TRBJ2-5; 11 nucleotides agree with TRBD1. After removal of 5 bases from V and 5 bases from J, the junction contained 4 bases not matched to a gene. Germline loops: CDR1 GTSNPN, CDR2 SVGIG (reference sequence). This CDR3 has 13 amino acids. The CDR3 reads CAWGTGGWETQYF. The CDR3 nucleotides read TGTGCCTGGGGGACAGGGGGGTGGGAGACCCAGTACTTC.

The chain uses TRBV25-1 and TRBJ1-2, with TRBD1 as a possible D gene (5 bases). V lost 2 bases, J lost 3 bases, and 10 bases lay in between. There are 14 residues in the CDR3. In germline, CDR1 is MGHDK, CDR2 SYGVNS. The CDR3 is CASSENTGHYGYTF. DNA of the CDR3: TGTGCCAGCAGTGAAAATACAGGTCACTATGGCTACACCTTC.

The V and J genes are TRBV19 and TRBJ2-1, with a possible D match to TRBD2 (6 bases). V was shortened by 7 bases and J by 2 bases, with 15 bases between the two germline ends. The CDR3 runs 15 residues. The V gene's germline CDR1 is LNHDA and CDR2 SQIVND (reference sequence). CDR3 in amino acids: CASKPSVSTYNEQFF. CDR3 DNA: TGTGCCAGTAAGCCTAGCGTATCTACCTACAATGAGCAGTTCTTC.

This clone was counted once. The genes are TRBV5-4 and TRBJ2-5, with TRBD2 identical over 12 bases. This CDR3 is 17 amino acids long. In germline, CDR1 is SGHNT, CDR2 YYREEE (reference sequence). Germline trimming cut 4 bases from V and 5 bases from J; bases unmatched to any gene: 12. The CDR3 here is CASSLPSHGLAGETQYF. Written as DNA, the CDR3 is TGTGCCAGCAGCCTACCCTCCCATGGACTAGCGGGGGAGACCCAGTACTTC.

The rearrangement uses TRBV5-6 and TRBJ2-7, with 10 bases identical to TRBD2. Germline lookup yields CDR1 SGHDT and CDR2 YYEEEE. The CDR3 is made up of 15 amino acids. J was trimmed by 3 bases and V by 2 bases; bases with no gene match: 5. The CDR3 is CASSFWTSGDYEQYF. The CDR3 DNA follows: TGTGCCAGCAGCTTCTGGACTAGCGGAGACTACGAGCAGTACTTC.

The chain has TRBV5-1 and TRBJ1-1; 7 bases fit TRBD1. CDR1 is SGHRS, CDR2 YFSETQ, per germline. The CDR3 totals 15 residues. Trimming removed 3 bases from V and 0 bases from J; junction bases left unmatched: 5. The CDR3 region is CASSSKQGMNTEAFF. CDR3 in DNA: TGCGCCAGCAGCTCCAAACAGGGGATGAACACTGAAGCTTTCTTT.

The V gene is TRBV12-5, the J gene TRBJ1-3; D gene uncertain. CDR3 length: 16 residues. The germline V gene encodes CDR1 LGHNT and CDR2 FRNRAP. V shed 1 base and J shed 0 bases, with 10 bases lying between them. The CDR3 DNA reads TGTGCTAGTGGTTTGGATATTGGCAGCTCTGGAAACACCATATATTTT. Its translation is CASGLDIGSSGNTIYF.

This clone was counted a single time. This sequence joins TRBV9 and TRBJ2-2; tentatively, D is TRBD2 (5 bases). With 3 bases removed from V and 3 bases from J, the gap between germline ends came to 9 bases. This CDR3 has 14 residues. The germline V gene encodes CDR1 SGDLS and CDR2 YYNGEE. The DNA for the CDR3 is TGTGCCAGCAGCGGGGCAGCGGACACCGGGGAGCTGTTTTTT. It encodes CASSGAADTGELFF. Variable domain in full (rest from reference TRBV9 and TRBJ2-2): DSGVTQTPKHLITATGQRVTLRCSPRSGDLSVYWYQQSLDQGLQFLIQYYNGEERAKGNILERFSAQQFPDLHSELNLSSLELGDSALYFCASSGAADTGELFFGEGSRLTVL.

The gene calls are TRBV5-1 and TRBJ2-5; 7 bases line up with TRBD2. The CDR3 totals 15 residues. CDR1 is SGHRS, CDR2 YFSETQ, per germline. V was clipped by 6 bases and J by 5 bases; unmatched bases: 13. In DNA, the CDR3 is TGCGCCAGCAATTTAGGCGGGGGAGACGCGGAGACCCAGTACTTC. Residues: CASNLGGGDAETQYF.

The chain combines TRBV5-1 with TRBJ2-7, with 10 positions matching TRBD2. The V segment lost 3 bases and the J segment 5 bases; nucleotides outside the gene matches: 5. Germline V gene sequence: CDR1 SGHRS, CDR2 YFSETQ. The length of the CDR3 is 14 residues. The CDR3 coding sequence is TGCGCCAGCAGCTCAGGACTAGCGGCTGACGAGCAGTACTTC. It encodes CASSSGLAADEQYF.

The V gene is TRBV27, the J gene TRBJ2-7; D is possibly TRBD2 (5 bases). Germline V gene lookup returns CDR1 MNHEY and CDR2 SMNVEV (reference sequence). The CDR3 is 15 amino acids. V was shortened by 2 bases and J by 3 bases, with 14 bases between the two germline ends. The CDR3 nucleotides are TGTGCCAGCAGTTTAGCCGGGGATCGGGGCTACGAGCAGTACTTC. Its protein is CASSLAGDRGYEQYF.

V usage is TRBV5-6 and J usage is TRBJ2-5; D is perhaps TRBD2 (5 bases). The J call may be incorrect, as the DNA end agrees better with TRBJ2-7. The CDR3 runs to 13 residues. Germline lookup yields CDR1 SGHDT and CDR2 YYEEEE. The CDR3 bases are TGTGCCAGCAGCCGATGGGGAGCCTACGAGCAGTACTTC. Its translation is CASSRWGAYEQYF.

Concerning this clone: At one of its ends the junction is not consistent with the germline gene, which may arise from a read error. V usage is TRBV7-9 and J usage is TRBJ1-1, with 9 bases identical to TRBD1. Germline CDR1 is SEHNR and CDR2 is FQNEAQ (reference sequence). CDR3 length: 16 residues. CDR3 in DNA: TGTTCCAGCAGCTCCTGGGAGGGACAGGGAGTGATTCGAGCTTTCTTT. Amino acids: CSSSSWEGQGVIRAFF.

This clone was picked up a small number of times. The chain couples TRBV6-5 to TRBJ2-1; D remains ambiguous. V lost 5 bases and J 5 bases, leaving 13 bases between the germline ends. CDR1 is MNHEY, CDR2 SVGAGI, per germline. This CDR3 contains 14 residues. The DNA for the CDR3 is TGTGCCAGCAGTAAAACAAGTTTCAACAATGAGCAGTTCTTC. Translated: CASSKTSFNNEQFF.

The chain is built from TRBV27 and TRBJ2-5, with 11 bases matching TRBD2. This CDR3 comprises 15 residues. V shed 2 bases, J shed 4 bases, and the junction held 3 bases outside the gene matches. CDR1 and CDR2 (germline): MNHEY, SMNVEV (reference sequence). The CDR3 bases are TGTGCCAGCAGTTTAAGGACTAGCGGGCTAGAGACCCAGTACTTC. It encodes CASSLRTSGLETQYF.

The rearrangement links TRBV30 to TRBJ1-1; tentatively, D is TRBD1 (6 bases). The germline gives CDR1 GTSNPN, CDR2 SVGIG (reference sequence). Trimming removed 6 bases at V and 4 bases at J, with 12 bases between. CDR3 length: 12 residues. This chain's CDR3 is CACNRAGTEAFF. The DNA for the CDR3 is TGTGCCTGCAACAGGGCCGGCACTGAAGCTTTCTTT.

V usage is TRBV27 and J usage is TRBJ2-1, with TRBD2 matching 9 bases. The V and J ends lost 3 bases and 10 bases, in that order; junction bases with no gene match: 7. There are 14 residues in the CDR3. In germline, CDR1 is MNHEY, CDR2 SMNVEV (reference sequence). CDR3 in DNA: TGTGCCAGCAGTTTTGCGGGAGGGCCCCGGGAGCAGTTCTTC. As protein: CASSFAGGPREQFF.

This clone was counted a single time. This chain links TRBV6-1 with TRBJ1-4; D remains unclear. V gave up 7 bases and J gave up 0 bases, with 9 bases separating them. The V gene's germline CDR1 is MNHNS and CDR2 SASEGT. The CDR3 spans 14 residues. The CDR3 loop is CASTSYSTNEKLFF. The CDR3, as DNA: TGTGCCAGCACCTCCTATTCAACTAATGAAAAACTGTTTTTT.

Here the CDR3 reads CATVAPGTEAFF. For the CDR3, the DNA is TGTGCCACCGTTGCCCCGGGGACTGAAGCTTTCTTT. This rearrangement joins TRBV10-3 to TRBJ1-1; D is ambiguous. The CDR3 has 12 amino acids. V was cut by 10 bases and J by 5 bases, with 14 bases left in between. Germline-derived CDR1 and CDR2 are ENHRY and SYGVKD.

J is TRBJ1-5 and V is TRBV28; TRBD1 aligns across 11 bases. V gave up 7 bases and J gave up 0 bases; unmatched junction bases: 17. The length of the CDR3 is 20 residues. CDR1 is MDHEN and CDR2 is SYDVKM in the germline V gene. In DNA, the CDR3 is TGTGCCAGCAACGAGGACAGGGGGCTTGGGAATTGGTATAGCAATCAGCCCCAGCATTTT. Its translation: CASNEDRGLGNWYSNQPQHF.

The chain couples TRBV6-5 to TRBJ1-1; unclear D gene. Germline CDR1 MNHEY, CDR2 SVGAGI. The CDR3 spans 13 residues. V was pared by 2 bases and J by 4 bases, with 8 bases between. The CDR3 DNA sequence: TGTGCCAGCAGTTACGAGACATTCACTGAAGCTTTCTTT. Translated: CASSYETFTEAFF.

The gene calls are TRBV21-1 and TRBJ2-3; the DNA was not used to check the table's D call, TRBD2. TRBV21-1 counts as a pseudogene. The CDR3 is 17 residues long. The DNA for the CDR3 is TGTGCCAGCAGCAAAGAAGGGACTAGCGGGAGCACAGATACGCAGTATTTT. This gives the protein CASSKEGTSGSTDTQYF.

The rearrangement joins TRBV27 to TRBJ2-7; TRBD2 matches at 10 bases. V was clipped by 8 bases and J by 2 bases; unmatched bases: 6. Germline CDR1 and CDR2: MNHEY and SMNVEV (reference sequence). The CDR3 spans 14 residues. As DNA, the CDR3 is TGTGCCAGCTGGGTTAGCGGGAGGACCTACGAGCAGTACTTC. Protein sequence: CASWVSGRTYEQYF.

This chain joins TRBV27 and TRBJ2-5, with 8 bases fitting TRBD1. The DNA end favors TRBJ2-7, so the J call may be wrong. This CDR3 has 16 residues. From germline, CDR1 is MNHEY and CDR2 SMNVEV (reference sequence). In nucleotides, the CDR3 is TGTGCCAGCAGTTTCTCCCAGGGGGCGGTGTCCTACGAGCAGTACTTC. Its translation is CASSFSQGAVSYEQYF.